This entry features one T cell receptor (beta chain) sequence. Antigen specificity is unknown. This CDR3 contains 15 residues. Trimming took 5 bases from V and 5 from J; bases not matched to a gene: 8. CDR1 MNHEY and CDR2 SVGAGI come from the germline V gene. These data are taken from a study of T-cell reconstitution after alpha-beta-depleted transplantation in children. Unique molecular identifiers were incorporated during preparation of the TCRbeta library. TCRdb reanalysed the PCR reads using MiXCR and keeps one entry per CDR3 protein. Among some 100,000 distinct CDR3 sequences listed, around 15% were seen once. General study findings and limits: Where some patients showed high TCRbeta diversity at day 60, it came from recipient T cells and thymic progenitors that had survived. At around two months after transplant, the alpha-beta T cells were reportedly derived from several hundred expanded clones that came from non-depleted graft cells.

The sequenced sample was PBMCs, mostly from graft donor cells, obtained 180 days after TCRalphabeta/CD19-depleted stem cell transplant. This receptor was identified in a male patient aged 2-9 years who had a stem cell transplant for acute lymphoblastic leukemia, so the T cells may come from the graft donor. V and J are TRBV6-5 and TRBJ2-2; TRBD1 matches at 7 bases. The CDR3 DNA follows: TGTGCCAGCAGTAACGACAGGGAATGGACCGGGGAGCTGTTTTTT. Its translation is CASSNDREWTGELFF.